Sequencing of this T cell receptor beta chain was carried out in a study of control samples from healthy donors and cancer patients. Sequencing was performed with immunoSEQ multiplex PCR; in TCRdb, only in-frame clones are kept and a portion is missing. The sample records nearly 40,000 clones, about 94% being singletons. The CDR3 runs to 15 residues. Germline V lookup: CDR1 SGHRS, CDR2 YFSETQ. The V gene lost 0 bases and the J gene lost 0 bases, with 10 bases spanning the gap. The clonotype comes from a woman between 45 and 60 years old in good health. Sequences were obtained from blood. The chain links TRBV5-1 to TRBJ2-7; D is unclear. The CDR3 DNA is TGCGCCAGCAGCTTGGCCAAACAGCCCTCCTACGAGCAGTACTTC. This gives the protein CASSLAKQPSYEQYF.